The 10 T cell receptor beta chains in this list originate from one sample, sequenced in a study of T cell changes during pregnancy in multiple sclerosis. The method was immunoSEQ multiplex PCR; TCRdb's version includes in-frame clones alone and lacks a portion of them. The sample holds around 75,000 clones, about 93% seen once. The input for sequencing was CD4+ T cells from peripheral blood mononuclear cells, taken after pregnancy. All receptors come from a female donor with multiple sclerosis, enrolled in a pregnancy study.

The chain is built from TRBV28 and TRBJ2-7; tentative D call: TRBD1 (5 bases). In germline, CDR1 is MDHEN, CDR2 SYDVKM. V was clipped by 3 bases and J by 5 bases, with 17 bases between them. This CDR3 is built from 15 residues. DNA for the CDR3: TGTGCCAGCAGTTTGGGGCTAGTCTTTTCCCACGAGCAGTACTTC. Translated: CASSLGLVFSHEQYF.

The chain uses TRBV27 and TRBJ1-1; 7 bases match TRBD1. V shed 4 bases, J shed 5 bases, and the junction held 16 bases outside the gene matches. The CDR3 extends over 17 amino acids. Germline V gene lookup returns CDR1 MNHEY and CDR2 SMNVEV (reference sequence). The CDR3 sequence: CASSYKQGTMMGTEAFF. CDR3 DNA sequence: TGTGCCAGCAGTTACAAACAGGGGACCATGATGGGGACTGAAGCTTTCTTT.

In nucleotides, the CDR3 is TGTGCCAGCAGTTTCGAGGGACAGGGGGCCGGCGAGCAGTACTTC. This gives the protein CASSFEGQGAGEQYF. V usage is TRBV6-6 and J usage is TRBJ2-7; TRBD1 agrees at 12 bases. The V gene's germline CDR1 is MNHNY and CDR2 SVGAGI (reference sequence). After removal of 4 bases from V and 6 bases from J, the junction contained 7 bases not matched to a gene. The CDR3 extends over 15 amino acids.

With respect to this clone: Other DNA sequences of this sample code for an identical CDR3. The rearrangement uses TRBV29-1 and TRBJ1-1; 10 bases agree with TRBD1. Germline CDR1 is SQVTM and CDR2 is ANQGSEA. The CDR3 has 14 residues. V dropped 3 bases and J dropped 4; count of bases not matched to a gene: 5. CDR3 in DNA: TGCAGCGTTGAGACAGGGGGCGTGAGCACTGAAGCTTTCTTT. Translation: CSVETGGVSTEAFF.

The rearrangement links TRBV15 to TRBJ1-2, with TRBD1 as a possible D gene (6 bases). This CDR3 contains 15 residues. From germline, CDR1 is LNHNV and CDR2 YYDKDF (reference sequence). Trimming removed 0 bases from V and 4 bases from J, with 12 bases in between. The DNA for the CDR3 is TGTGCCACCAGCAGAGAGGGGGCCCACCTCTATGGCTACACCTTC. Protein: CATSREGAHLYGYTF. The full variable domain, its missing parts supplied by reference TRBV15 and TRBJ1-2, is DAMVIQNPRYQVTQFGKPVTLSCSQTLNHNVMYWYQQKSSQAPKLLFHYYDKDFNNEADTPDNFQSRRPNTSFCFLDIRSPGLGDTAMYLCATSREGAHLYGYTFGSGTRLTVV.

This clone has only a few counts. The V call is TRBV14, the J call TRBJ2-5; D is perhaps TRBD2 (7 bases). Trimming removed 0 bases from V and 4 bases from J, with 18 bases in between. Germline V gives CDR1 SGHDN, CDR2 FVKESK. The CDR3 is made up of 17 amino acids. This chain's CDR3 is CASSQEGGDPWRETQYF. CDR3 DNA: TGTGCCAGCAGCCAAGAAGGGGGGGACCCCTGGAGAGAGACCCAGTACTTC.

The V call is TRBV27, the J call TRBJ2-7; a weak D match, TRBD2 (5 bases). The germline V gene encodes CDR1 MNHEY and CDR2 SMNVEV (reference sequence). V was cut by 2 bases and J by 4 bases, with 18 bases left in between. The CDR3 covers 16 residues. The DNA for the CDR3 is TGTGCCAGCAGTTTACGGGGATGGGAGTTCAGATACGAGCAGTACTTC. Its translation: CASSLRGWEFRYEQYF.

The V gene is TRBV4-2, the J gene TRBJ2-1, with 12 positions matching TRBD2. V gave up 0 bases and J gave up 7 bases; unmatched junction bases: 4. Germline V gene data show CDR1 as LGHNA and CDR2 as YNFKEQ. The CDR3 sequence is 16 residues long. CDR3 bases: TGTGCCAGCAGCCAAGATAGGACTAGCGGGAAGAATGAGCAGTTCTTC. The encoded protein is CASSQDRTSGKNEQFF.

The J gene is TRBJ2-7, the V gene TRBV6-6; 9 bases map to TRBD1. CDR1 and CDR2 (germline): MNHNY, SVGAGI (reference sequence). With 4 bases clipped from V and 6 bases from J, the junction kept 4 bases outside the gene matches. The CDR3 covers 13 residues. CDR3 bases: TGTGCCAGCAGTTCCGGGACAGGGTCCGAGCAGTACTTC. Protein product: CASSSGTGSEQYF.

The chain employs TRBV19 and TRBJ1-1, with 11 bases lining up with TRBD1. J was trimmed by 5 bases and V by 7 bases; bases with no gene match: 9. The CDR3 spans 15 residues. Germline loops: CDR1 LNHDA, CDR2 SQIVND (reference sequence). The CDR3, as DNA: TGTGCCAGTACTGATGGCCGGGACAGGGGGACTGAAGCTTTCTTT. Residues: CASTDGRDRGTEAFF.